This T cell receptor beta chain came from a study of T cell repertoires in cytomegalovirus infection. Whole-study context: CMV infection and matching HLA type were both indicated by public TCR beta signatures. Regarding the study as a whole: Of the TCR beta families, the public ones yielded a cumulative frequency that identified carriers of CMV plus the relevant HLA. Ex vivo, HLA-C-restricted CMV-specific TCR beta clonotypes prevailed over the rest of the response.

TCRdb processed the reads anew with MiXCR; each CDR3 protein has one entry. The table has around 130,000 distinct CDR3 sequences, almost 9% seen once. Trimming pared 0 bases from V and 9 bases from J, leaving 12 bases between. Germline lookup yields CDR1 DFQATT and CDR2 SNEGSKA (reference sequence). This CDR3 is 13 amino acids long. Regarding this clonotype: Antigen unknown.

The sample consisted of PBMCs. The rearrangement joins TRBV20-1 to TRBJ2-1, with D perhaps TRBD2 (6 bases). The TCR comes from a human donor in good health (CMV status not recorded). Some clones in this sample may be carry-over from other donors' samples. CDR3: CSARDDRETEQFF. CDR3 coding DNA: TGCAGTGCTAGAGATGATCGGGAGACTGAGCAGTTCTTC.